This T cell receptor (beta chain) appears in the sequencing data of a study of regulatory T cells in long-lasting Graves disease. This clonotype appeared many times. The time point denotes: newly diagnosed GD, antithyroid drugs for less than 3 months. PBMC RNA was the source of the TCR library. Looked up from germline, CDR1 is MDHEN and CDR2 is SYDVKM. CDR3 size: 13 residues. V dropped 8 bases and J dropped 0 bases, with 11 bases sitting between them. With iRepertoire HTBI primers and Arm-PCR of CDR3 regions, TCR beta libraries were built. MiXCR, run by TCRdb on the multiplex PCR reads, gives a single entry per CDR3 protein. The sample lists around 480,000 distinct CDR3 sequences, 15% to 20% seen once, with roughly an eighth in the top ten. The sample was also reused in another study, on T cells in Graves' hyperthyroidism and ophthalmopathy.

The source was peripheral blood mononuclear cells (PBMCs), collected at new diagnosis, from a patient treated with antithyroid drugs. This TCR was recovered from a man aged 35-49 years with Graves disease. The chain joins TRBV28 to TRBJ2-7, with D unclear. The CDR3 coding sequence is TGTGCCAGCCTTGCCGGCGGCTCCTACGAGCAGTACTTC. Protein sequence: CASLAGGSYEQYF.